This TCR beta chain was recovered during a study of T-cell reconstitution after alpha-beta-depleted transplantation in children. The CDR3 totals 15 residues. Germline CDR1 SGHTA, CDR2 FQGNSA. Trimming cost V 5 bases and J 5 bases; bases outside gene matches: 8. Overall study results and limits: One year post-transplant, T-cell counts and diversity were largely derived from T cells produced anew.

As it was prepared, the TCRbeta library received unique molecular identifiers. MiXCR was run by TCRdb on the PCR reads, yielding one entry per CDR3 protein. The profile shows hundreds of thousands of distinct CDR3 sequences, about an eighth of them singletons. There are many counts of this clonotype. Its target is not known. The chain combines TRBV7-2 with TRBJ2-3; TRBD2 aligns across 9 bases. The receptor's source is a girl aged 2 to 9 with congenital amegakaryocytic thrombocytopenia, due to receive a stem cell transplant. This specimen consisted of PBMCs, obtained before TCRalphabeta/CD19-depleted stem cell transplant. CDR3 amino acids: CASSPSGVVIDTQYF. CDR3 DNA: TGTGCCAGCAGCCCTAGCGGGGTGGTGATAGATACGCAGTATTTT.